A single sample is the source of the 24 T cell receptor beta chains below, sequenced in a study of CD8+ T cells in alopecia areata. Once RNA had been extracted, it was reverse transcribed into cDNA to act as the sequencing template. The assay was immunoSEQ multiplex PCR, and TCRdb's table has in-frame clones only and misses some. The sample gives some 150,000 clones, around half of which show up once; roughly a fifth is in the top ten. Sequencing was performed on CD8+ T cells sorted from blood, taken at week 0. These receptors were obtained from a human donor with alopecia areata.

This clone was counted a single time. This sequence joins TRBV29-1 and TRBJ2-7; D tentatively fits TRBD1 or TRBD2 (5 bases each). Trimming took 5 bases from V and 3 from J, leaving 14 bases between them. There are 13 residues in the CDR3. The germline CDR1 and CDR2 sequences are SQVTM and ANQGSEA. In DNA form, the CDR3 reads TGCAGCGTTACCGGGACCAATGACTACGAGCAGTACTTC. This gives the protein CSVTGTNDYEQYF.

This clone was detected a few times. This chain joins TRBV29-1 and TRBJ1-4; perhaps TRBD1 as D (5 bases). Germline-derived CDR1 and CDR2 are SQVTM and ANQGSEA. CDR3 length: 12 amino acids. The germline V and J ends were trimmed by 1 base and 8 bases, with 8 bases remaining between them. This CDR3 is CSVEVGQEKLFF. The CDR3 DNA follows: TGCAGCGTTGAAGTCGGACAAGAAAAACTGTTTTTT.

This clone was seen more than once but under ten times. In DNA form, the CDR3 reads TGCGCCAGCAGTCAATCTTCAGGGGGCATGTCCACAGATACGCAGTATTTT. Amino acid sequence: CASSQSSGGMSTDTQYF. This sequence joins TRBV23-1 and TRBJ2-3, with 8 bases matching TRBD1. Being an ORF, TRBV23-1 has a function that is uncertain. Trimming cost V 0 bases and J 2 bases; bases outside gene matches: 7. The CDR3 has 17 residues.

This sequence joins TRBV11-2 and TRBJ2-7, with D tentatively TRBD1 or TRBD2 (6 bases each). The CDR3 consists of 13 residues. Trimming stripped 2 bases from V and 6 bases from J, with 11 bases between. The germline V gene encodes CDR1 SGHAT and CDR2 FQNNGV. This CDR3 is CASSLSRGLEQYF. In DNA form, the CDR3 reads TGTGCCAGCAGCTTAAGTCGGGGGCTCGAGCAGTACTTC.

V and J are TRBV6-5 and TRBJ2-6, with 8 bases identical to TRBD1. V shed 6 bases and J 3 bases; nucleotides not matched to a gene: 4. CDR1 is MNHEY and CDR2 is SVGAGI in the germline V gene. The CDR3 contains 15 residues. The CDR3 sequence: CASRQGAGGANVLTF. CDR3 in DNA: TGTGCCAGCAGGCAGGGGGCTGGTGGGGCCAACGTCCTGACTTTC.

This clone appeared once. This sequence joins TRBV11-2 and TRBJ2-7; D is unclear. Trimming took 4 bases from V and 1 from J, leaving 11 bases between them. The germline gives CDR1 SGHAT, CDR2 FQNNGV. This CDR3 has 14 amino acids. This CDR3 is CASSSSRRSYEQYF. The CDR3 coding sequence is TGTGCCAGCAGCTCCTCCCGACGTTCCTACGAGCAGTACTTC.

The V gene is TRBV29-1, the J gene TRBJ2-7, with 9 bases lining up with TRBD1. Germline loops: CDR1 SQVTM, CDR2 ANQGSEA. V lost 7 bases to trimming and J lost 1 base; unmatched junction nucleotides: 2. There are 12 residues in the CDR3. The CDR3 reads CSATGGSYEQYF. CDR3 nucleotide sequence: TGCAGCGCGACAGGGGGGTCCTACGAGCAGTACTTC.

The CDR3 sequence is CASRDRGQYEQYF. For the CDR3, the DNA is TGTGCCAGCAGGGACAGGGGGCAATACGAGCAGTACTTC. The V call is TRBV2, the J call TRBJ2-7; 11 nucleotides match TRBD1. The CDR3 has 13 residues. The germline CDR1 and CDR2 sequences are SNHLY and FYNNEI. Trimming cost V 6 bases and J 4 bases; bases outside gene matches: 2.

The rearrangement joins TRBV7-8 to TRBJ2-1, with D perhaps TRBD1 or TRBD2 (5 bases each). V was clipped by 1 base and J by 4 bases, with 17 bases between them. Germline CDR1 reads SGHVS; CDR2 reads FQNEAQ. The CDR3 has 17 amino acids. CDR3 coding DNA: TGTGCCAGCAGCTTAGGGAATGAGGGGTTGAGGTACAATGAGCAGTTCTTC. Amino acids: CASSLGNEGLRYNEQFF.

The CDR3 reads CASSSALDRGDEQFF. For the CDR3, the DNA is TGTGCCAGCAGCTCAGCCCTCGACAGGGGAGATGAGCAGTTCTTC. The chain couples TRBV7-9 to TRBJ2-1, with 8 bases identical to TRBD1. Germline values: CDR1 SEHNR, CDR2 FQNEAQ (reference sequence). Losses at the gene ends were 4 bases for V and 8 bases for J; bases not matched to a gene: 10. This CDR3 comprises 15 residues.

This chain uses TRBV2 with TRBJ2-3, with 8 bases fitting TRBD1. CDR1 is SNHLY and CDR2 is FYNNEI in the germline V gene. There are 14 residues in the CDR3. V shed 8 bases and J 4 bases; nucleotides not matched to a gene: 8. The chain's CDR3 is CASATGDWPDTQYF. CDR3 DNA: TGTGCCAGCGCGACAGGGGATTGGCCAGATACGCAGTATTTT.

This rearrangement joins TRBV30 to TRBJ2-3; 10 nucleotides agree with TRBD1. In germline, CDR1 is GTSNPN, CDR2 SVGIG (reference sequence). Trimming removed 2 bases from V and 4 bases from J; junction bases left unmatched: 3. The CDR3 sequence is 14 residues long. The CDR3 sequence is CAWSKGQGSDTQYF. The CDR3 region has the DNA TGTGCCTGGAGTAAGGGACAGGGGTCAGATACGCAGTATTTT. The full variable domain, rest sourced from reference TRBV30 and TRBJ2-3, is SQTIHQWPATLVQPVGSPLSLECTVEGTSNPNLYWYRQAAGRGLQLLFYSVGIGQISSEVPQNLSASRPQDRQFILSSKKLLLSDSGFYLCAWSKGQGSDTQYFGPGTRLTVL.

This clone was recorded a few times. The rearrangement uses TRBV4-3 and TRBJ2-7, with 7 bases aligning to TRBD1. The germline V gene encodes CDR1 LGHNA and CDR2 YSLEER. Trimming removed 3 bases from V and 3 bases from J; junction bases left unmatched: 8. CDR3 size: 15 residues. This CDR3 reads CASSQLGQTDYEQYF. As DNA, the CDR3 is TGCGCCAGCAGCCAGTTGGGACAGACAGACTACGAGCAGTACTTC.

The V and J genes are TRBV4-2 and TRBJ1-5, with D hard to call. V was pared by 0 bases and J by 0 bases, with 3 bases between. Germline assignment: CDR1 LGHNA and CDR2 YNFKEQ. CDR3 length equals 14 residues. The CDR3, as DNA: TGTGCCAGCAGCCAAGAGGGTAGCAATCAGCCCCAGCATTTT. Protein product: CASSQEGSNQPQHF.

CDR3 in DNA: TGCGCCAGCAGCCAAGGACAGGGGGCCTACATTCAGTACTTC. This codes for CASSQGQGAYIQYF. The chain uses TRBV4-3 and TRBJ2-4; 10 nucleotides align to TRBD1. CDR3 size: 14 residues. Trimming took 1 base from V and 8 from J; bases not matched to a gene: 2. The germline V gene has CDR1 LGHNA and CDR2 YSLEER.

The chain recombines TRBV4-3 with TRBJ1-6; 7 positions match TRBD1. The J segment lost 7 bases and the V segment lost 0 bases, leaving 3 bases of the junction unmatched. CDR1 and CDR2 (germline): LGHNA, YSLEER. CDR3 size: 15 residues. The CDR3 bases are TGCGCCAGCAGCCAAGATCAGGACAGGAATTCACCCCTCCACTTT. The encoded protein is CASSQDQDRNSPLHF.

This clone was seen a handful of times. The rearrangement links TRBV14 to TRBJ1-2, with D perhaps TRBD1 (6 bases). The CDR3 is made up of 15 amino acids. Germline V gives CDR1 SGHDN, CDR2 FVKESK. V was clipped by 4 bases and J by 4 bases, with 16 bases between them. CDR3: CASSPEQGGGYGYTF. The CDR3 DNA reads TGTGCCAGCAGCCCTGAACAGGGAGGTGGCTATGGCTACACCTTC. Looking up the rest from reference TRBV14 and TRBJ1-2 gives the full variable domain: EAGVTQFPSHSVIEKGQTVTLRCDPISGHDNLYWYRRVMGKEIKFLLHFVKESKQDESGMPNNRFLAERTGGTYSTLKVQPAELEDSGVYFCASSPEQGGGYGYTFGSGTRLTVV.

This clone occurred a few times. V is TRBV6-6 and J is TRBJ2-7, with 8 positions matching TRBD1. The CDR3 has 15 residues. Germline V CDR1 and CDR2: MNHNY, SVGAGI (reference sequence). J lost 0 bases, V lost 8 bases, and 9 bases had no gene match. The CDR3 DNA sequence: TGTGCCAGCCGAGGACAGGGCTTGGGCTCCTACGAGCAGTACTTC. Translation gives CASRGQGLGSYEQYF.

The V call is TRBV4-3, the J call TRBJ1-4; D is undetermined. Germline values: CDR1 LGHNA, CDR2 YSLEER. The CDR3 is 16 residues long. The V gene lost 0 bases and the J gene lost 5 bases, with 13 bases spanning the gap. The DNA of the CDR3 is TGCGCCAGCAGCCAAGATAAGGAGGGTATAAATGAAAAACTGTTTTTT. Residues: CASSQDKEGINEKLFF.

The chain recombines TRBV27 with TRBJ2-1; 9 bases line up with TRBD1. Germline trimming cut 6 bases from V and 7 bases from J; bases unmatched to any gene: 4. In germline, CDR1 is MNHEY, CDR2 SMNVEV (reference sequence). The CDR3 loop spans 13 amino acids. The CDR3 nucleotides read TGTGCCAGCAGCCCACAGGGGGCGAATGAGCAGTTCTTC. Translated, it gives CASSPQGANEQFF.

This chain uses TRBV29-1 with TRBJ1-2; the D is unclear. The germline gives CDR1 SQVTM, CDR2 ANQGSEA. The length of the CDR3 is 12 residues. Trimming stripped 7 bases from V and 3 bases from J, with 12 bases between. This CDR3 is CSALDGDYGYTF. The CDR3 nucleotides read TGCAGCGCCCTGGATGGTGACTATGGCTACACCTTC.

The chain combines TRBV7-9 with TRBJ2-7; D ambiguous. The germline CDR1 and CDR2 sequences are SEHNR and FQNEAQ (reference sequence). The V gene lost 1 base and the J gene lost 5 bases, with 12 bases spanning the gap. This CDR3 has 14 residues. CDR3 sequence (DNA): TGTGCCAGCAGCTTAGTGGGTGAGGTTCACGAGCAGTACTTC. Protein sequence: CASSLVGEVHEQYF.

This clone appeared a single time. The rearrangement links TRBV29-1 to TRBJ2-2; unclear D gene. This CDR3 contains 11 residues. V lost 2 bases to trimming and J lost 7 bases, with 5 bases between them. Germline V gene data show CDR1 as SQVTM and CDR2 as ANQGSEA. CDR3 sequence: CSVELGGELFF. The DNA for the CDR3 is TGCAGCGTTGAATTGGGCGGGGAGCTGTTTTTT.

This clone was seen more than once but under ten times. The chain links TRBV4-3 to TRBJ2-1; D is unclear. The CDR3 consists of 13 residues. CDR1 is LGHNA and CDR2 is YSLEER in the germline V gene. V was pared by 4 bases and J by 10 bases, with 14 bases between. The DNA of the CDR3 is TGCGCCAGCAGCCCGGTGGGTAGTCGGGAGCAGTTCTTC. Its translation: CASSPVGSREQFF.